Below are 23 T cell receptor beta chains sequenced from a single sample in a study of T-cell memory formation after mild COVID-19. MiXCR was run by TCRdb on the 5' RACE reads, yielding one entry per CDR3 protein. Of 200,000 to 250,000 distinct CDR3 sequences in the sample, about 10% are singletons; the top ten hold 2.5% to 3.5%. The material sequenced was PBMCs or a T cell subset sorted from them (not recorded which). The origin of the receptors is a man younger than 30 who had mild COVID-19 (a few samples of this study predate the infection). Cell type and time point are not known.

This clonotype was seen only a few times. The chain has TRBV4-1 and TRBJ2-2; D uncertain. V lost 4 bases and J lost 0, with 15 bases in between. Germline CDR1 reads MGHRA; CDR2 reads YSYEKL. This CDR3 contains 17 residues. The CDR3 sequence: CASSPGGRRSNTGELFF. CDR3 sequence (DNA): TGCGCCAGCAGCCCCGGCGGACGTCGATCGAACACCGGGGAGCTGTTTTTT.

J is TRBJ1-4 and V is TRBV18; D might be TRBD1 (6 bases). CDR1 is KGHSH, CDR2 LQKENI, per germline. V was clipped by 5 bases and J by 6 bases, with 10 bases between them. CDR3 length equals 13 residues. Written as DNA, the CDR3 is TGTGCCAGCTCATACAGGGAGGATGAAAAACTGTTTTTT. This encodes CASSYREDEKLFF.

The sample holds many counts of this clonotype. The CDR3 DNA follows: TGCGCCAGCATTGGGAGGGACAAATCCTACAATGAGCAGTTCTTC. This encodes CASIGRDKSYNEQFF. The rearrangement uses TRBV4-3 and TRBJ2-1; D is perhaps TRBD2 (7 bases). Trimming took 7 bases from V and 1 from J, leaving 14 bases between them. The CDR3 sequence is 15 residues long. Per germline, CDR1 LGHNA and CDR2 YSLEER.

This clonotype was picked up a small number of times. The chain has TRBV15 and TRBJ1-2, with 8 bases aligning to TRBD1. Trimming at V came to 0 bases and at J to 8 bases, leaving 8 bases not matched to a gene. CDR3 length: 15 residues. The germline V gene has CDR1 LNHNV and CDR2 YYDKDF (reference sequence). This CDR3 is CATSRDPGQAQGYTF. As DNA, the CDR3 is TGTGCCACCAGCAGAGACCCGGGACAGGCTCAAGGCTACACCTTC.

This clonotype was seen a handful of times. V is TRBV20-1 and J is TRBJ1-1; D is undetermined. With 3 bases removed from V and 0 bases from J, the gap between germline ends came to 8 bases. CDR1 and CDR2 from the germline V gene are DFQATT and SNEGSKA (reference sequence). The CDR3 runs to 13 residues. The CDR3 loop is CSASAHLNTEAFF. CDR3 in DNA: TGCAGTGCTAGTGCGCACCTGAACACTGAAGCTTTCTTT.

The chain combines TRBV5-1 with TRBJ2-1; TRBD1 or TRBD2 may be the D gene (5 bases each). V lost 0 bases to trimming and J lost 8 bases, with 15 bases between them. This CDR3 has 15 residues. Germline V gives CDR1 SGHRS, CDR2 YFSETQ. The CDR3 sequence: CASSLVVAIGDEQFF. CDR3 bases: TGCGCCAGCAGCTTGGTAGTAGCGATAGGGGATGAGCAGTTCTTC.

V is TRBV5-1 and J is TRBJ2-7; possible D gene TRBD2, 5 bases. CDR3 length: 18 residues. The ends were cut back, 1 base at V and 2 bases at J, with 22 bases in the middle. CDR1 SGHRS and CDR2 YFSETQ come from the germline V gene. The CDR3 here is CASSLRPGNRYIPYEQYF. Written as DNA, the CDR3 is TGCGCCAGCAGCTTGCGCCCGGGGAACCGCTACATCCCCTACGAGCAGTACTTC.

Only a few counts were recorded for this clonotype. J is TRBJ2-3 and V is TRBV20-1; perhaps TRBD1 as D (5 bases). Trimming shortened V by 0 bases and J by 3 bases, and 13 bases separated the two germline ends. The germline V gene encodes CDR1 DFQATT and CDR2 SNEGSKA (reference sequence). The CDR3 sequence is 15 residues long. The CDR3 bases are TGCAGTGCTAGAGATTTTTGGGCAGGGACAGATACGCAGTATTTT. As protein: CSARDFWAGTDTQYF.

This clonotype was seen ten or more times. The J gene is TRBJ2-3, the V gene TRBV9; D gene unclear. The length of the CDR3 is 12 residues. Germline CDR1 and CDR2: SGDLS and YYNGEE. The V end was cut by 0 bases, the J end by 4 bases, with 3 bases between. DNA of the CDR3: TGTGCCAGCAGCGTAGTAGCAGATACGCAGTATTTT. It translates to CASSVVADTQYF. The complete variable domain, with remaining parts taken from reference TRBV9 and TRBJ2-3, reads DSGVTQTPKHLITATGQRVTLRCSPRSGDLSVYWYQQSLDQGLQFLIQYYNGEERAKGNILERFSAQQFPDLHSELNLSSLELGDSALYFCASSVVADTQYFGPGTRLTVL.

This clonotype was observed many times. The J gene is TRBJ1-6, the V gene TRBV20-1, with TRBD1 as a possible D gene (5 bases). The germline V and J ends were trimmed by 5 bases and 4 bases, with 12 bases remaining between them. Germline V CDR1 and CDR2: DFQATT, SNEGSKA (reference sequence). This CDR3 has 14 residues. DNA for the CDR3: TGCAGTGCTCTCCACGGGGGGTATAATTCACCCCTCCACTTT. This translates into CSALHGGYNSPLHF.

In this sample, this clonotype turned up a few times. The J gene is TRBJ2-5, the V gene TRBV2; 11 bases line up with TRBD2. The CDR3 has 15 amino acids. J lost 4 bases, V lost 5 bases, and 6 bases had no gene match. Germline assignment: CDR1 SNHLY and CDR2 FYNNEI. CDR3 protein: CASSRKGTSGETQYF. The CDR3 nucleotides are TGTGCCAGCAGTAGGAAGGGGACTAGCGGAGAGACCCAGTACTTC. Using reference TRBV2 and TRBJ2-5 for the parts outside the CDR3, the full variable domain is EPEVTQTPSHQVTQMGQEVILRCVPISNHLYFYWYRQILGQKVEFLVSFYNNEISEKSEIFDDQFSVERPDGSNFTLKIRSTKLEDSAMYFCASSRKGTSGETQYFGPGTRLLVL.

This clonotype occurred many times. The chain recombines TRBV7-9 with TRBJ1-4, with a weak D call TRBD1 (5 bases). V was trimmed by 3 bases and J by 2 bases, leaving 13 bases between them. This CDR3 contains 16 residues. Germline V gene lookup returns CDR1 SEHNR and CDR2 FQNEAQ (reference sequence). CDR3 sequence (DNA): TGTGCCAGCAGCTTCGGTGGTTCAGGGACTAATGAAAAACTGTTTTTT. It specifies CASSFGGSGTNEKLFF.

This clonotype has at least ten counts. The chain carries TRBV7-2 and TRBJ1-6; 9 positions match TRBD1. The CDR3 loop spans 16 amino acids. The V and J ends lost 5 bases and 5 bases, in that order; junction bases with no gene match: 7. Germline loops: CDR1 SGHTA, CDR2 FQGNSA. The DNA for the CDR3 is TGTGCCAGCAGCCCTCCCGGGACAGGGAATAATTCACCCCTCCACTTT. Translating gives CASSPPGTGNNSPLHF.

This clonotype was recorded a few times. The rearrangement uses TRBV7-2 and TRBJ2-2, with TRBD2 matching over 9 bases. V shed 6 bases, J shed 4 bases, and the junction held 12 bases outside the gene matches. CDR1 and CDR2 from the germline V gene are SGHTA and FQGNSA. The CDR3 runs 17 residues. The CDR3 is CASRRGGRDAGTGELFF. The CDR3 coding sequence is TGTGCCAGCAGGCGGGGGGGCAGGGACGCCGGCACCGGGGAGCTGTTTTTT.

This rearrangement joins TRBV4-3 to TRBJ2-1; 12 bases are shared with TRBD2. Germline V gene sequence: CDR1 LGHNA, CDR2 YSLEER. This CDR3 contains 19 residues. Trimming at V came to 0 bases and at J to 4 bases, leaving 10 bases not matched to a gene. Here the CDR3 DNA reads TGCGCCAGCAGCCAAGATCTCCCTAGCGGGGGGGGGAAATACAATGAGCAGTTCTTC. Translating it yields CASSQDLPSGGGKYNEQFF.

J is TRBJ1-5 and V is TRBV12-3 or TRBV12-4; D unresolved. The CDR3 sequence is 15 residues long. V gave up 6 bases and J gave up 9 bases, with 21 bases separating them. For the CDR3, the DNA is TGTGCCAGCAGCCAGAGGCGGGCAGGCTTACGGCCCCAGCATTTT. This codes for CASSQRRAGLRPQHF.

This clonotype showed up just a few times. The CDR3 nucleotides read TGTGCCAGCAGCCAAGACGCGGCCAGAGAAGCTTTCTTT. It yields the protein CASSQDAAREAFF. The rearrangement joins TRBV4-2 to TRBJ1-1, with unresolved D. This CDR3 comprises 13 residues. CDR1 and CDR2 (germline): LGHNA, YNFKEQ. Trimming cost V 0 bases and J 8 bases, with 10 bases left between them.

The chain combines TRBV18 with TRBJ2-3; D gene unclear. This CDR3 is built from 12 residues. V lost 1 base and J 4 bases, leaving 3 bases between the germline ends. CDR1 and CDR2 (germline): KGHSH, LQKENI. This CDR3 reads CASSPRADTQYF. The CDR3 DNA reads TGTGCCAGCTCACCACGGGCAGATACGCAGTATTTT.

V gene TRBV7-9 combines with J gene TRBJ2-1; the match to TRBD2 covers 9 bases. V dropped 7 bases and J dropped 6; count of bases not matched to a gene: 10. Germline CDR1 and CDR2: SEHNR and FQNEAQ (reference sequence). This CDR3 is built from 15 residues. The CDR3 DNA sequence: TGTGCCAGCACCTCCCGGGCTAGCGGGACCAATGAGCAGTTCTTC. This sequence encodes CASTSRASGTNEQFF. The variable domain in full, completed from reference TRBV7-9 and TRBJ2-1, reads DTGVSQNPRHKITKRGQNVTFRCDPISEHNRLYWYRQTLGQGPEFLTYFQNEAQLEKSRLLSDRFSAERPKGSFSTLEIQRTEQGDSAMYLCASTSRASGTNEQFFGPGTRLTVL.

The chain couples TRBV6-1 to TRBJ1-4, with D possibly TRBD1 on 6 matching bases. The V gene's germline CDR1 is MNHNS and CDR2 SASEGT. This CDR3 is 14 amino acids long. V lost 3 bases and J lost 11, with 16 bases in between. CDR3 nucleotide sequence: TGTGCCAGCAGTGAGAGGCAGACCCAGGGGAAACTGTTTTTT. Its translation is CASSERQTQGKLFF.

The table lists this clonotype with many counts. V is TRBV7-6 and J is TRBJ2-1; 7 bases align to TRBD1. Germline CDR1 reads SGHVS; CDR2 reads FNYEAQ. The CDR3 extends over 15 amino acids. Trimming took 7 bases from V and 5 from J; bases not matched to a gene: 11. The CDR3 here is CASTRGGSANNEQFF. The DNA for the CDR3 is TGTGCCAGCACTCGAGGGGGCTCCGCCAACAATGAGCAGTTCTTC.

This clonotype was observed a handful of times. The genes are TRBV7-9 and TRBJ1-4, with D maybe TRBD1 (5 bases). V dropped 4 bases and J dropped 6 bases, with 9 bases sitting between them. Looked up from germline, CDR1 is SEHNR and CDR2 is FQNEAQ (reference sequence). The CDR3 totals 13 residues. CDR3 sequence (DNA): TGTGCCAGCAGCTCCTGGGGCGATGAAAAACTGTTTTTT. Its translation is CASSSWGDEKLFF.

The V gene is TRBV20-1, the J gene TRBJ2-7; 8 bases align to TRBD1. J gave up 5 bases and V 5 bases, and 5 bases lay outside the gene matches. The CDR3 runs to 12 residues. From germline, CDR1 is DFQATT and CDR2 SNEGSKA (reference sequence). CDR3 in DNA: TGCAGTGCTTTCCAGGGGGCCAACGAGCAGTACTTC. Translated, it gives CSAFQGANEQYF.